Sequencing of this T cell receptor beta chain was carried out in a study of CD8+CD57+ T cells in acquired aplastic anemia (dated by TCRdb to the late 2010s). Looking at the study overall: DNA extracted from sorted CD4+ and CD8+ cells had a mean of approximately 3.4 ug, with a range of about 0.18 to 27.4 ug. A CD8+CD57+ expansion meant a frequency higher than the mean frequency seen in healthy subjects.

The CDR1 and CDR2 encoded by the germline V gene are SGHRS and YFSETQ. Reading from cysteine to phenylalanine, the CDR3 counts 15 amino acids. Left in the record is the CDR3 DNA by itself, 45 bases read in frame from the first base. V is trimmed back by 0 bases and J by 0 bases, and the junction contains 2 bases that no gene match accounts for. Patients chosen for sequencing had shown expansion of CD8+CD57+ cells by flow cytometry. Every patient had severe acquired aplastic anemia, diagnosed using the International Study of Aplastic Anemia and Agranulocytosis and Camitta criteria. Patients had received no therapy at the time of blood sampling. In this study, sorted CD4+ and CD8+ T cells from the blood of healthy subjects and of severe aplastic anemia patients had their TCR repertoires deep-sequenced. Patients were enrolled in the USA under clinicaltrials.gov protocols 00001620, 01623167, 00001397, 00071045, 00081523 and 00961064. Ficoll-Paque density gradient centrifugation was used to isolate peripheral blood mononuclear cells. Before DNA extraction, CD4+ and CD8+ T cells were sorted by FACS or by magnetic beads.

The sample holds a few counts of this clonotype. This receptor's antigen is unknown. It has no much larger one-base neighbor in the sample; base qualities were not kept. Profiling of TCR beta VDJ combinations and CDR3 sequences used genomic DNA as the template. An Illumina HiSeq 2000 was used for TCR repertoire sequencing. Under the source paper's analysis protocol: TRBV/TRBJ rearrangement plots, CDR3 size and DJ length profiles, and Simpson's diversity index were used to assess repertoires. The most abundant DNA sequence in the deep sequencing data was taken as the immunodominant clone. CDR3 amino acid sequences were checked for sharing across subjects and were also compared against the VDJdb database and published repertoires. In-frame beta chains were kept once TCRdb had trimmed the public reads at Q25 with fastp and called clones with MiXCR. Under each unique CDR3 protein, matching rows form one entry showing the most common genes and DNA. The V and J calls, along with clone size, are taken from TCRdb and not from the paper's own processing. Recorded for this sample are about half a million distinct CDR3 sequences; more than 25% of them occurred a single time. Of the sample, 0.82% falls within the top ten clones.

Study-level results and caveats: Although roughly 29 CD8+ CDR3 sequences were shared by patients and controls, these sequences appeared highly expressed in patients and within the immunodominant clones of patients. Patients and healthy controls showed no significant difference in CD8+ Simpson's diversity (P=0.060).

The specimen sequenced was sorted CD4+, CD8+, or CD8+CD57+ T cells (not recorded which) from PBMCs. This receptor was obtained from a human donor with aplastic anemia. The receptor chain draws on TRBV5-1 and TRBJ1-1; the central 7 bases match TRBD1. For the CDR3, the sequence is CASSLDRGVNTEAFF. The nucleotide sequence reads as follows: TGCGCCAGCAGCTTGGACAGGGGCGTGAACACTGAAGCTTTCTTT.